This T cell receptor beta chain derives from a study of cytomegalovirus exposure and HLA in healthy donors (dated by TCRdb to between 2016 and 2019). About the investigation overall: An earlier analysis of some 600 of the donors reported approximately 300 Gb of sequence data and 95 million to 120 million unique TCR beta sequences obtained from some 200 million T cells. Roughly 290 gigabases of sequencing data and 75 million to 85 million unique TCR sequences made up an early release that covered 640 HLA-typed donors. Of the 300 to 450 genotyped donors, 81% were placed in the genetic ancestry cluster associated with self-reported Caucasian donors. The study was designed to test whether signatures of past pathogen exposure could be identified by cataloging public T cell receptors. Using immunosequencing, the study profiled T cell repertoires from 500 to 800 subjects and related those repertoires to cytomegalovirus serostatus. Besides the first cohort of roughly 660 subjects, a separate validation cohort made up of 120 or so different subjects was used. High-throughput TCR immunosequencing, statistical association of individual TCRs with disease status, and machine learning were combined to predict cytomegalovirus infection status. A later analysis re-examined previously published TCR beta repertoires from hundreds of donors and added high-resolution HLA genotyping to investigate patterns of TCR occurrence. Rather than using new phenotypic data, the later analysis identified candidate immune exposures from TCR beta sequences and from how often those sequences occurred across donors. To decide whether each TCR beta V gene segment behaved as functional or pseudogenic, an earlier analysis of several hundred of the donors relied on high-throughput TCR beta sequencing. Donor age, sex, ethnicity and CMV serostatus were compiled together with the repertoire data. A later genetic analysis took genome-wide SNP genotypes for about 55% of the 666 donors and used that subset as a discovery cohort. Every repertoire in the discovery cohort had been generated on one and the same sequencing platform. Both class I and class II loci were covered by HLA typing, at four-digit resolution. The number of donors typed differed by locus, with about 629-630 for A, B, C, DRB1 and DQB1, more than 500 for DQA1, approximately 580 for DPA1, and some 440 for DPB1. Because of strong linkage in the cohort, roughly five DR-DQ haplotypes were treated as single units for association and clustering. Across 300 to 400 genotyped donors of the cohort, an average of roughly 250,000 unique TCR beta nucleotide sequences per donor were sequenced, and roughly 20% of those sequences were non-productive. The study at large found these results: A group of highly shared sequence variants was considered likely to be a technical artifact of the sequencing pipeline. According to a later genetic analysis, donors in an Asian-associated ancestry cluster had fewer N-insertions in productive TCRs than the approximately 690-donor mean. A later analysis associated about 16,000 TCR beta sequences with specific HLA alleles at a false discovery rate of 0.05. A further reported finding was that TCR beta sequences accurately predicted the HLA-A and HLA-B alleles for most subjects in the first cohort. A total of roughly 160 TCR beta chains were listed by the study as associated with cytomegalovirus. Cytomegalovirus status was reported to be diagnosed by the classifier with high specificity and sensitivity in both the original and validation cohorts. Because HLA typing was unavailable for some donors at each locus, only the typed subset was used in association tests. In this cohort, only TCR beta chains were sequenced, and detectable features were limited by the absence of alpha or paired-chain data. In a later genetic analysis, a missense DCLRE1C variant was associated with V-gene and J-gene trimming of TCR beta chains, and the association was replicated in an independent cohort. The earlier analysis of some 540 of the donors excluded approximately 17 rarely observed V segments, including chromosome 9 orphons, because counts were too low. Linkage disequilibrium might explain the correlated functional status among segregating V segments, but an unknown experimental factor could not be ruled out. The authors suggested that the approach could potentially be generalized to other disease states and immunological phenotypes. Most CMV-associated TCR beta chains appeared to be HLA-restricted in a later analysis, and the HLA associations seemed to be driven largely by CMV exposure. CMV serostatus was the only immune exposure information available for the cohort. Roughly uniform sequencing depth across donors was assumed in presence/absence analyses, although this assumption may not hold. Most TCR sequences were seen in very few donors, while some public TCRs were found in many individuals. Several of the top co-occurrence clusters appeared to be linked to parvovirus B19, influenza, CMV and Epstein-Barr virus, according to a later analysis. When HLA alleles, especially DR and DQ, strongly co-occurred, TCR associations were difficult to assign to individual alleles. In vitro tests confirmed that three of the cytomegalovirus-associated TCR beta chains recognize cytomegalovirus antigens. Some IMGT-functional V segments, including TRBV6-2 and TRBV6-3, could not be told apart with the 87-base-pair reads, so those segments were excluded. In an earlier analysis of some 500 of the donors, most TCR beta V segments appeared in productive rearrangements about 87% or about 30% of the time, broadly matching IMGT annotations. In a later analysis, TCR association rates were found to vary across HLA loci, with the most associated TCRs seen for DRB1 alleles and the fewest for HLA-C alleles. In a later analysis, HLA-associated TCR beta chains were found to be more clonally expanded and to have lower generation probabilities than equally common non-associated chains.

Comments on this clone: The clone's antigen remains unknown. Per-base quality was not reported, and no clone a single base away is much larger than it.

The cohort consisted of 670 or so healthy bone marrow donors. At the time of sampling, all cohort members were nominally healthy, though unrecorded immune exposures were likely present. The donor tested CMV seropositive, placing the donor among the 290 or so seropositive members of the cohort. A peripheral blood sample was collected from each donor, and TCR beta sequencing was performed on peripheral blood mononuclear cells. The Qiagen DNeasy Blood Extraction Kit was used to extract genomic DNA from the blood cell samples. Trimming removed 8 bases from V and 5 bases from J; the gene matches leave 16 bases unexplained. Including the terminal cysteine and phenylalanine, the CDR3 comprises 16 residues. Solely the CDR3 DNA is kept, with 48 bases framed from the first base. The germline V gene gives CDR1 as SNHLY and CDR2 as FYNNEI. The library came from the immunoSEQ multiplex PCR assay. For the multiplex PCR, a mixture combining 60 forward primers for TCR Vbeta segments and 13 reverse primers for TCR Jbeta segments was used. The CDR3 region of rearranged TCR beta genes was amplified from genomic DNA with a multiplex PCR assay. The amplified TCR beta libraries were sequenced on the Illumina HiSeq System as 87-base-pair reads. The authors processed their data as follows. A later analysis counted about 76 million unique TCR beta chains across the roughly 700 repertoires, and some 12 million of these chains were shared by at least two donors. Raw reads were error-corrected and collapsed into unique sequences by a nearest-neighbor algorithm in which closely related sequences were merged to remove PCR and sequencing errors. Alignment of CDR3 sequences to IMGT reference sequences was used to assign V, D and J gene segments. For a sequence to be retained, a match of at least six nucleotides was required to both a V gene segment and a J gene segment. Rearrangements were called productive when the CDR3 lacked stop codons and stayed in frame with V and J; all others were non-productive. Following IMGT convention, CDR3 was defined as the stretch from the second conserved V-encoded cysteine up to the conserved J-encoded phenylalanine. The earlier analysis of approximately 500 of the donors excluded sequences that lacked an unambiguous match to a single V gene segment. An earlier analysis of 587 of the donors called V segments functional above 56.7% productive rearrangements and segregating when the between-donor standard deviation exceeded 5%. A statistical classification framework was developed to diagnose cytomegalovirus status using the catalog of TCR beta chain sequences. A later analysis assigned V and J genes by comparing TCR nucleotide sequences with IMGT/GENE-DB human TR gene sequences. The TCRdist pipeline was used in a later analysis to assign CDR3 sequences and most-parsimonious VDJ recombination scenarios. In a later analysis, each TCR beta chain was defined by its CDR3 amino acid sequence together with its V-gene family, and reads lacking a unique V-gene family were excluded. As a way to deal with suspected cross-contamination and a sequencing artifact, a later analysis dropped more than 500 nucleotide sequences that were highly shared and had low generation probability. In a later analysis, a clonal expansion index was calculated for each public chain from normalized within-repertoire ranks of inferred template counts. In a later analysis, generation probabilities were computed using a VDJ recombination model fitted to out-of-frame rearrangements, and the results were checked against IGoR. In a later analysis, hypergeometric tests were used to score TCR-TCR, TCR-HLA and TCR-CMV co-occurrence, with a repertoire-size bias correction applied to TCR pairs. In a later analysis, false discovery rates were estimated by permuting HLA or CMV assignments 20 times. In a later analysis, co-occurring TCRs were grouped with DBSCAN, and TCRdist sequence similarity was added when clustering was performed within HLA-allele-positive subsets. Repertoires with fewer than 30,000 or more than 120,000 public chains were left out of co-occurrence clustering, as were a few repertoires with anomalous nucleotide sharing. TCRdb carries this immuneACCESS record with in-frame sequences only. Its versions omit some clonotypes, under half of them owing to an unresolved V gene in the studies checked, with the rest unexplained. D and trimming were read from the DNA, whereas the V and J calls and clone size are those reported in that table. In this sample the table shows about 190,000 clones, 65% to 85% of which occur a single time. Of the sample, 1.5% to 2% is held by the ten largest clones.

Sequencing was performed on PBMCs. The sequence was collected from a man in his forties or fifties in good health and CMV-seropositive. Recombination joined TRBV2 with TRBJ2-5; 8 central bases correspond to TRBD2. The DNA sequence is given as TGTGCCAGCGGATTTGATTGGACTAGCATCGAGGAGACCCAGTACTTC. Translated, this gives CASGFDWTSIEETQYF.